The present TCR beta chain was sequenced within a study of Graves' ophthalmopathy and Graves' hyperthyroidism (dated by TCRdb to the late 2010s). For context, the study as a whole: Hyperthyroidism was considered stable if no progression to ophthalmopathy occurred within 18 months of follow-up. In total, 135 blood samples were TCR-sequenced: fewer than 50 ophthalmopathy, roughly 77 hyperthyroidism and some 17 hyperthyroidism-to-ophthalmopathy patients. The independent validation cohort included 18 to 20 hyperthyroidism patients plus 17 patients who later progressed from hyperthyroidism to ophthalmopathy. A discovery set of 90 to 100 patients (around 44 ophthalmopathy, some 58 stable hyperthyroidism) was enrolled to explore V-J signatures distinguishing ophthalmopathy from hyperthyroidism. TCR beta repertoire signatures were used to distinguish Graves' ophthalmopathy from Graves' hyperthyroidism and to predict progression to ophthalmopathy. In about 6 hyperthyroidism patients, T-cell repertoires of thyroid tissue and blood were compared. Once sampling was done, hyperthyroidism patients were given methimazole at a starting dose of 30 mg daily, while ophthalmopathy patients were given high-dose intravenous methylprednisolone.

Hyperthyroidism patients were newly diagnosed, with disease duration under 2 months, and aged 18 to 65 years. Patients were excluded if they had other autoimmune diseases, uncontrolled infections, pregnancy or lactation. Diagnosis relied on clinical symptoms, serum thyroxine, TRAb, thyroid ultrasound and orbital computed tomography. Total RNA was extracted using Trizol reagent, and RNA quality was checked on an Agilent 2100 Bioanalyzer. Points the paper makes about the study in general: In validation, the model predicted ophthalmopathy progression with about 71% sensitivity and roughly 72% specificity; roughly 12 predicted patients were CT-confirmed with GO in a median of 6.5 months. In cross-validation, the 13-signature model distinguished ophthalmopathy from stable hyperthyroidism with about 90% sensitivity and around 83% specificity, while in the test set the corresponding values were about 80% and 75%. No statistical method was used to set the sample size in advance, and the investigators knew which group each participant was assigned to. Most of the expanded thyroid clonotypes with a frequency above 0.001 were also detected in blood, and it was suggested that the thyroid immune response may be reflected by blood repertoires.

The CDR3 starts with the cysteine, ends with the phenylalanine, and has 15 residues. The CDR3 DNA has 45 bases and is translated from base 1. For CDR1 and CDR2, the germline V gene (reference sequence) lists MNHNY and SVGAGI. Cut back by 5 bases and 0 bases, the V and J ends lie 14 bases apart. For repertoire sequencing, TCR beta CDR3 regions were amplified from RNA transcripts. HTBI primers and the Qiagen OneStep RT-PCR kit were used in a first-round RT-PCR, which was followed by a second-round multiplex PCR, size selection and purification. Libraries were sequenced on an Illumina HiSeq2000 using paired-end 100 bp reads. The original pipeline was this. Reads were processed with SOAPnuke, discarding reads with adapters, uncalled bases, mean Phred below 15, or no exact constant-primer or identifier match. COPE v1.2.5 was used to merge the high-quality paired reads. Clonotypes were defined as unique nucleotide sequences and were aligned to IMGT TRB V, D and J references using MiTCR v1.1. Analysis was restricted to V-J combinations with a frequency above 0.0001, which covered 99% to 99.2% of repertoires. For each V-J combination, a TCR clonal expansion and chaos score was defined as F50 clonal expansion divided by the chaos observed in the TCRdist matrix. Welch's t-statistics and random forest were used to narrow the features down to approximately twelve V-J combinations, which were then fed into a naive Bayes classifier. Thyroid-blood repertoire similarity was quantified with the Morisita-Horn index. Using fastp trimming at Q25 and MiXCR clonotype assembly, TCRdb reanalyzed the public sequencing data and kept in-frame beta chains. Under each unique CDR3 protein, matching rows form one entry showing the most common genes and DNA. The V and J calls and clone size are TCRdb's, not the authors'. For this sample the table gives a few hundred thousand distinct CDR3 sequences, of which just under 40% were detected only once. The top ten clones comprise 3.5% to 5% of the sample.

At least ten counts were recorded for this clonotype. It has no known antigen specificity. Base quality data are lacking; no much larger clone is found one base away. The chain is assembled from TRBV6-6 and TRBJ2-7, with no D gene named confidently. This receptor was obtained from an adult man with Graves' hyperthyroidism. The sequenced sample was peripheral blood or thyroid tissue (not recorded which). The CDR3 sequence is CASSEERRSSYEQYF. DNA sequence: TGTGCCAGCAGTGAAGAACGCCGGAGCTCCTACGAGCAGTACTTC.